This TCR beta chain comes out of a study of blood T cell repertoires in COVID-19. The wider study: COVID-19 samples, acute and convalescent, were from the United States, Italy and Spain.

The CDR3 is 14 residues long. Trimming cost V 1 base and J 6 bases; bases outside gene matches: 3. Germline values: CDR1 MGHRA, CDR2 YSYEKL. As processed by the authors: The authors estimated nucleated cell counts from reference gene primer amplification. Here immunoSEQ multiplex PCR was the method, and the copy in TCRdb shows in-frame clones only, minus some. V, J and clone size reflect that table, while D and trimming were determined from the DNA. The data show 200,000 to 300,000 clones, about 91% seen once. The chain joins TRBV4-1 to TRBJ1-3; TRBD1 aligns across 7 bases. What was sequenced was PBMCs or T cells enriched from blood (not recorded which). The sequence was collected from a woman aged 35 to 49 with acute COVID-19. CDR3 region: CASSQVTGENTIYF. CDR3 coding DNA: TGCGCCAGCAGCCAAGTAACAGGGGAAAACACCATATATTTT.